The 21 T cell receptor beta chains in this list originate from one sample, sequenced in a study of blood T cell repertoires in COVID-19. Profiling relied on immunoSEQ multiplex PCR, and the TCRdb table lists in-frame clones only, not all of them. Among about 150,000 clones listed, around nine tenths were seen once. Sequencing input: peripheral blood. These receptors were obtained from a man in his fifties or sixties with COVID-19, enrolled during active disease.

This chain links TRBV7-6 with TRBJ1-5, with D tentatively TRBD1 (5 bases). V was shortened by 2 bases and J by 4 bases, with 12 bases between the two germline ends. CDR1 and CDR2 (germline): SGHVS, FNYEAQ. The CDR3 consists of 15 residues. CDR3 in DNA: TGTGCCAGCAGCTTAAATGGGGCTGGTAATCAGCCCCAGCATTTT. This translates into CASSLNGAGNQPQHF.

J is TRBJ2-1 and V is TRBV7-9; perhaps TRBD2 as D (6 bases). Trimming pared 1 base from V and 3 bases from J, leaving 10 bases between. CDR3 length: 15 residues. Germline V gives CDR1 SEHNR, CDR2 FQNEAQ (reference sequence). The CDR3, as DNA: TGTGCCAGCAGCTTAGGTGCGGGGATCTACAATGAGCAGTTCTTC. This gives the protein CASSLGAGIYNEQFF.

J is TRBJ1-2 and V is TRBV14; D is undetermined. This CDR3 is built from 17 residues. The V gene lost 4 bases and the J gene lost 3 bases, with 21 bases spanning the gap. CDR1 SGHDN and CDR2 FVKESK come from the germline V gene. This chain's CDR3 is CASSPVANAAGYYGYTF. DNA for the CDR3: TGTGCCAGCAGCCCCGTAGCAAATGCAGCCGGCTACTATGGCTACACCTTC.

The J gene is TRBJ1-5, the V gene TRBV28, with a weak D call TRBD1 (5 bases). This CDR3 comprises 12 residues. With 3 bases removed from V and 6 bases from J, the gap between germline ends came to 6 bases. The germline gives CDR1 MDHEN, CDR2 SYDVKM. Here the CDR3 reads CASSLGGQPQHF. The CDR3, as DNA: TGTGCCAGCAGTTTGGGGGGTCAGCCCCAGCATTTT.

CDR3 region: CASSELAGGLQFF. The CDR3 coding sequence is TGTGCCAGCAGCGAACTAGCGGGGGGGCTGCAGTTCTTC. V is TRBV11-3 and J is TRBJ2-1; TRBD2 matches at 13 bases. Germline trimming cut 5 bases from V and 12 bases from J; bases unmatched to any gene: 4. The CDR3 runs 13 residues. The V gene's germline CDR1 is SGHNT and CDR2 YENEEA.

V is TRBV18 and J is TRBJ1-1; no definite D call. Germline values: CDR1 KGHSH, CDR2 LQKENI. The CDR3 runs 15 residues. V lost 3 bases to trimming and J lost 1 base, with 12 bases between them. CDR3 loop: CASSPGGTWNTEAFF. CDR3 DNA sequence: TGTGCCAGCTCACCCGGAGGAACCTGGAACACTGAAGCTTTCTTT.

This clone has just one count. The V and J genes are TRBV30 and TRBJ1-2; D is perhaps TRBD1 (5 bases). Trimming shortened V by 0 bases and J by 4 bases, and 12 bases separated the two germline ends. The germline V gene has CDR1 GTSNPN and CDR2 SVGIG (reference sequence). The CDR3 is 14 amino acids. CDR3 bases: TGTGCCTGGAGTGTCAGGGTTCCGAGCTATGGCTACACCTTC. Protein: CAWSVRVPSYGYTF.

The chain joins TRBV6-9 to TRBJ2-5; 10 bases are shared with TRBD1. This CDR3 region has 15 residues. Germline loops: CDR1 MNHGY, CDR2 SVAAGI. Germline trimming cut 7 bases from V and 5 bases from J; bases unmatched to any gene: 10. CDR3 bases: TGTGCCAGCAATCACCGGACAGGGGGATTTGAGACCCAGTACTTC. This encodes CASNHRTGGFETQYF.

The genes are TRBV6-5 and TRBJ1-4; TRBD1 might be the D (6 bases). CDR1 and CDR2 (germline): MNHEY, SVGAGI. V lost 9 bases, J lost 14 bases, and 25 bases lay in between. This CDR3 is built from 14 residues. This CDR3 is CASSTDRTLKRLFF. CDR3 coding DNA: TGTGCCAGTTCCACAGACAGGACGTTGAAAAGGCTGTTTTTT.

The chain is built from TRBV27 and TRBJ1-5, with 9 bases identical to TRBD1. Germline CDR1 and CDR2: MNHEY and SMNVEV (reference sequence). The CDR3 totals 16 residues. V dropped 7 bases and J dropped 4; count of bases not matched to a gene: 11. The CDR3 protein is CASTPRWDRVNQPQHF. The CDR3 bases are TGTGCCAGCACCCCGAGATGGGACAGGGTTAATCAGCCCCAGCATTTT.

This clone was observed a single time. The J gene is TRBJ2-3, the V gene TRBV24-1; D gene ambiguous. The length of the CDR3 is 15 residues. Per the germline V gene, CDR1 is KGHDR and CDR2 is SFDVKD. Trimming cost V 5 bases and J 2 bases, with 13 bases left between them. The CDR3, as DNA: TGTGCCACCAGTGTCAGTCTCCAGTACACAGATACGCAGTATTTT. It encodes CATSVSLQYTDTQYF.

J is TRBJ1-5 and V is TRBV5-1; 7 bases align to TRBD1. The CDR3 covers 15 residues. Germline trimming cut 4 bases from V and 1 base from J; bases unmatched to any gene: 5. Germline V gene sequence: CDR1 SGHRS, CDR2 YFSETQ. This chain's CDR3 is CASSRTGESNQPQHF. For the CDR3, the DNA is TGCGCCAGCAGCCGTACAGGGGAGAGCAATCAGCCCCAGCATTTT.

The chain has TRBV6-5 and TRBJ2-7; 8 bases agree with TRBD2. V gave up 2 bases and J gave up 1 base; unmatched junction bases: 7. From germline, CDR1 is MNHEY and CDR2 SVGAGI. The CDR3 sequence is 16 residues long. CDR3: CASSYTSGGISYEQYF. The DNA for the CDR3 is TGTGCCAGCAGTTACACTTCGGGGGGGATTTCCTACGAGCAGTACTTC.

The rearrangement links TRBV7-9 to TRBJ1-1; 7 bases line up with TRBD1. Germline-derived CDR1 and CDR2 are SEHNR and FQNEAQ (reference sequence). The V segment lost 5 bases and the J segment 0 bases; nucleotides outside the gene matches: 6. The CDR3 is 15 amino acids. CDR3 nucleotides: TGTGCCAGCAGCGGAAGACAGGGTCTGAACACTGAAGCTTTCTTT. Translating gives CASSGRQGLNTEAFF.

The J gene is TRBJ2-2, the V gene TRBV7-2; maybe TRBD1 (5 bases). This CDR3 is 15 amino acids long. Germline CDR1 reads SGHTA; CDR2 reads FQGNSA. V dropped 1 base and J dropped 4 bases, with 10 bases sitting between them. The chain's CDR3 is CASSLGQSFTGELFF. In nucleotides, the CDR3 is TGTGCCAGCAGCTTAGGACAGAGTTTCACCGGGGAGCTGTTTTTT.

The gene calls are TRBV5-8 and TRBJ1-2, with TRBD1 matching over 7 bases. With V trimmed by 0 bases and J by 13 bases, 9 bases remained unmatched. The CDR3 has 13 residues. Germline V gene data show CDR1 as SGHTS and CDR2 as YDEGEE. The CDR3 is CASSLDRQGVATF. CDR3 nucleotides: TGTGCCAGCAGCTTGGACAGACAGGGAGTGGCCACCTTC.

The chain links TRBV4-3 to TRBJ1-2, with 7 bases aligning to TRBD1. Germline V gene data show CDR1 as LGHNA and CDR2 as YSLEER. The CDR3 extends over 16 amino acids. V shed 4 bases, J shed 5 bases, and the junction held 13 bases outside the gene matches. The CDR3 region is CASSPQSGTASYGYTF. The CDR3 DNA reads TGCGCCAGCAGCCCCCAGTCGGGGACAGCGTCGTATGGCTACACCTTC.

This chain links TRBV5-4 with TRBJ2-2; D call uncertain. This CDR3 comprises 16 residues. The V gene's germline CDR1 is SGHNT and CDR2 YYREEE (reference sequence). V lost 0 bases and J lost 8, with 17 bases in between. Here the CDR3 DNA reads TGTGCCAGCAGCTTGGGAAATAGCTTCAGTGTGGGGGAGCTGTTTTTT. It translates to CASSLGNSFSVGELFF. Looking up the rest from reference TRBV5-4 and TRBJ2-2 gives the full variable domain: ETGVTQSPTHLIKTRGQQVTLRCSSQSGHNTVSWYQQALGQGPQFIFQYYREEENGRGNFPPRFSGLQFPNYSSELNVNALELDDSALYLCASSLGNSFSVGELFFGEGSRLTVL.

The rearrangement uses TRBV5-1 and TRBJ2-3; 11 bases match TRBD2. Germline V gene sequence: CDR1 SGHRS, CDR2 YFSETQ. J gave up 3 bases and V 0 bases, and 9 bases lay outside the gene matches. This CDR3 comprises 18 residues. The DNA for the CDR3 is TGCGCCAGCAGCTTGGTATGGCTAGCGGGGGGCCGTACAGATACGCAGTATTTT. Translated: CASSLVWLAGGRTDTQYF.

The chain is built from TRBV7-6 and TRBJ2-1, with 8 positions matching TRBD2. The CDR3 is 14 amino acids. The germline V gene encodes CDR1 SGHVS and CDR2 FNYEAQ. Unmatched junction bases numbered 4, after V lost 5 bases and J lost 4 bases. The CDR3 spells CASSRTSLYNEQFF. CDR3 in DNA: TGTGCCAGCAGCCGGACTAGCCTGTACAATGAGCAGTTCTTC.

CDR3 protein: CSVTDSGNTIYF. The CDR3 coding sequence is TGCAGCGTAACAGACTCTGGAAACACCATATATTTT. The J gene is TRBJ1-3, the V gene TRBV29-1, with D unclear. There are 12 residues in the CDR3. Germline V gives CDR1 SQVTM, CDR2 ANQGSEA. V lost 6 bases and J lost 0, with 6 bases in between. Based on the CDR3 plus reference TRBV29-1 and TRBJ1-3, the full variable domain is SAVISQKPSRDICQRGTSLTIQCQVDSQVTMMFWYRQQPGQSLTLIATANQGSEATYESGFVIDKFPISRPNLTFSTLTVSNMSPEDSSIYLCSVTDSGNTIYFGEGSWLTVV.